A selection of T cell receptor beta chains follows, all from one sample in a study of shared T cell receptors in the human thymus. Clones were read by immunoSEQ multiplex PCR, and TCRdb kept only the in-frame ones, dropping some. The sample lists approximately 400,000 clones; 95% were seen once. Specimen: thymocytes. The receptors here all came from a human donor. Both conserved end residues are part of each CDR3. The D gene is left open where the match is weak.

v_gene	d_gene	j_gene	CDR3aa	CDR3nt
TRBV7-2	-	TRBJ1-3	CATISGNTIYF	TGTGCCACCATTTCAGGAAACACCATATATTTT
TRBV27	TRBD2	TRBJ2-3	CASSLYRTSGTDTQYF	TGTGCCAGCAGTTTATATCGGACTAGCGGCACAGATACGCAGTATTTT
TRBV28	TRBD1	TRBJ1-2	CASSWDRHYGYTF	TGTGCCAGCAGTTGGGACAGGCACTATGGCTACACCTTC
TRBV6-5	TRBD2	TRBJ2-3	CASSYAGVSDTQYF	TGTGCCAGCAGTTATGCGGGAGTTTCAGATACGCAGTATTTT
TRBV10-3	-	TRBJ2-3	CATLGSTAPPDTQYF	TGTGCCACCTTGGGAAGTACTGCCCCCCCAGATACGCAGTATTTT
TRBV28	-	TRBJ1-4	CASGEVSGEKLFF	TGTGCCAGCGGAGAGGTCAGTGGTGAAAAACTGTTTTTT
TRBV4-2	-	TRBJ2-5	CASSKGDNGAETQYF	TGTGCCAGCAGCAAGGGGGACAACGGCGCGGAGACCCAGTACTTC
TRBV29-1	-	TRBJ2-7	CSVEGTGNSGEQYF	TGCAGCGTTGAAGGTACAGGGAATTCAGGGGAGCAGTACTTC
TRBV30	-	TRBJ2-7	CAWSVGSARLYEQYF	TGTGCCTGGAGTGTAGGTAGCGCGCGGCTATACGAGCAGTACTTC
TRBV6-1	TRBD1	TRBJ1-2	CALEPRGRGYGYTF	TGTGCCCTAGAACCCAGGGGGCGAGGCTATGGCTACACCTTC
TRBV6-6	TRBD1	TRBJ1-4	CASTETGVVEKLFF	TGTGCCAGCACCGAAACAGGGGTAGTTGAAAAACTGTTTTTT
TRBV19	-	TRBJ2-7	CASSLTEGGGYEQYF	TGTGCCAGTAGTTTAACGGAGGGGGGAGGCTACGAGCAGTACTTC
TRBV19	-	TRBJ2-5	CASSGSAETQYF	TGTGCCAGTAGCGGGAGTGCAGAGACCCAGTACTTC
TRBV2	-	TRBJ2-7	CASSEERVSSYEQYF	TGTGCCAGCAGTGAAGAGCGGGTGAGCTCCTACGAGCAGTACTTC
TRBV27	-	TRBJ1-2	CASSLSVRGANYGYTF	TGTGCCAGCAGTTTATCGGTCCGGGGTGCTAACTATGGCTACACCTTC
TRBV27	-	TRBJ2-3	CASSPGPFLSTDTQYF	TGTGCCAGCAGCCCTGGACCCTTTCTTAGCACAGATACGCAGTATTTT
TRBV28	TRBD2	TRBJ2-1	CASSSCLAGLDNEQFF	TGTGCCAGCAGTTCCTGCCTAGCGGGCTTGGATAATGAGCAGTTCTTC
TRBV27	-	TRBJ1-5	CASSSRGGNQPQHF	TGTGCCAGCAGTTCTAGGGGTGGCAATCAGCCCCAGCATTTT
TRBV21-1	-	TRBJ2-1	CASSRPGTRQTGSYNEQFF	TGTGCCAGCAGTAGGCCCGGGACACGTCAAACGGGCTCCTACAATGAGCAGTTCTTC
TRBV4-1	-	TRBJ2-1	CASSGNFRTPYNEQFF	TGCGCCAGCAGCGGAAATTTCCGGACACCTTACAATGAGCAGTTCTTC
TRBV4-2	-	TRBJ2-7	CASSQDWPGTPYEQYF	TGTGCCAGCAGCCAAGATTGGCCAGGGACGCCTTACGAGCAGTACTTC
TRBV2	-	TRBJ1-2	CASSEGPRSYTF	TGTGCCAGCAGTGAAGGCCCCCGCAGCTACACCTTC
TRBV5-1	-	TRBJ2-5	CASSLGLDKETQYF	TGCGCCAGCAGCTTGGGCCTGGATAAAGAGACCCAGTACTTC
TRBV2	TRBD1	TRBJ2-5	CASSPPPGTAQETQYF	TGTGCCAGCAGTCCCCCCCCCGGGACAGCTCAAGAGACCCAGTACTTC